This T cell receptor (beta chain) was identified during a study of siplizumab effects on memory and regulatory T cells. Findings and caveats of the study: There was no confirmation of the suppressive function of proliferating Tregs from siplizumab cultures. Among alloreactive clones, only a minor fraction mapped to unstimulated subsets. Naive T cells seemed more diverse than memory cells; they also seemed major alloresponse contributors.

With respect to this clone: What it binds is not known.

The CDR3 extends over 12 amino acids. V shed 3 bases and J shed 8 bases, with 13 bases lying between them. Per the germline V gene, CDR1 is GTSNPN and CDR2 is SVGIG (reference sequence). Assays captured around 92,000 TCR templates per sample. Using immunoSEQ multiplex PCR, the repertoire was profiled, and TCRdb retains in-frame clones only, with some absent. This repertoire shows fewer than 100,000 clones, 90% to 95% found once; its top ten account for 0.3%. The material sequenced was non-Treg CD4+ T cells sorted from blood. The TCR originated in a human donor in good health. The rearrangement links TRBV30 to TRBJ1-2; D might be TRBD1 (5 bases). The DNA for the CDR3 is TGTGCCTGGAGACGTCAGGGAGGGGGCTACACCTTC. Its translation: CAWRRQGGGYTF. The entire variable domain, with the rest obtained from reference TRBV30 and TRBJ1-2, is as follows: SQTIHQWPATLVQPVGSPLSLECTVEGTSNPNLYWYRQAAGRGLQLLFYSVGIGQISSEVPQNLSASRPQDRQFILSSKKLLLSDSGFYLCAWRRQGGGYTFGSGTRLTVV.